The 10 T cell receptor beta chains given below trace back to one sample, sequenced in a study of blood T cells in healthy people across ages. With a J-beta primer mix and a sample-barcoded 5' primer, a second PCR ran 7 to 11 cycles. MiXCR, applied by TCRdb to the 5' RACE reads, yields one record per CDR3 protein. This sample has hundreds of thousands of distinct CDR3 sequences; roughly 41% occur once, and the top ten carry 25% to 30%. Sequenced: blood. These receptors all come from a man older than 75 in good health.

About this clonotype: One end of the junction fails to match germline, which may point to a read error. The V call is TRBV27, the J call TRBJ2-3, with a weak D call TRBD2 (5 bases). The CDR3 has 14 residues. Germline lookup yields CDR1 MNHEY and CDR2 SMNVEV (reference sequence). As DNA, the CDR3 is TGTGCCAACAGTTCGGGAACTAGCACAGATACGCAGTATTTT. It translates to CANSSGTSTDTQYF.

The V call is TRBV19, the J call TRBJ2-5; D gene unclear. In germline, CDR1 is LNHDA, CDR2 SQIVND (reference sequence). V lost 3 bases and J 3 bases, leaving 5 bases between the germline ends. There are 12 residues in the CDR3. CDR3 DNA sequence: TGTGCCAGTAGTATGGCGGAAGAGACCCAGTACTTC. Translated, it gives CASSMAEETQYF.

V and J are TRBV7-2 and TRBJ2-5, with D perhaps being TRBD1 or TRBD2 (6 bases each). V was shortened by 1 base and J by 5 bases, with 17 bases between the two germline ends. The CDR3 runs 16 residues. Germline V gene data show CDR1 as SGHTA and CDR2 as FQGNSA. DNA of the CDR3: TGTGCCAGCAGCTTAGTGTTACAGGGAGGAGGGGAGACCCAGTACTTC. Amino acids: CASSLVLQGGGETQYF.

Many counts were recorded for this clonotype. The V gene is TRBV4-1, the J gene TRBJ2-7; 9 bases map to TRBD2. CDR1 is MGHRA and CDR2 is YSYEKL in the germline V gene. This CDR3 spans 20 amino acids. V lost 0 bases, J lost 4 bases, and 19 bases stayed unmatched. This chain's CDR3 is CASSQENGLAGPDRVYEQYF. In DNA, the CDR3 is TGCGCCAGCAGCCAAGAGAATGGGCTAGCGGGGCCCGACAGGGTGTACGAGCAGTACTTC.

This clonotype occurred many times. This rearrangement joins TRBV10-3 to TRBJ2-7, with D unclear. The V end lost 4 bases, the J end lost 4 bases, and 8 bases lay between the germline ends. CDR3 length: 12 residues. Germline CDR1 ENHRY, CDR2 SYGVKD. CDR3 DNA sequence: TGTGCCATCAGTGGGCAGACATACGAGCAGTACTTC. It yields the protein CAISGQTYEQYF.

The genes are TRBV15 and TRBJ2-4, with 12 bases aligning to TRBD2. The J call is in doubt because the DNA end fits TRBJ2-7 better. Per the germline V gene, CDR1 is LNHNV and CDR2 is YYDKDF (reference sequence). The CDR3 totals 18 residues. CDR3 residues: CATSREIRASGRAHEQYF. Written as DNA, the CDR3 is TGTGCCACCAGCAGAGAGATTAGGGCTAGCGGGAGGGCCCACGAGCAGTACTTC.

This clonotype is a singleton in its sample. A read error may be the cause here, since a much bigger clone is one base away. The rearrangement uses TRBV4-1 and TRBJ2-5; 8 bases line up with TRBD1. The V segment lost 4 bases and the J segment 11 bases; nucleotides outside the gene matches: 15. CDR3 length equals 15 residues. The germline V gene has CDR1 MGHRA and CDR2 YSYEKL. The CDR3 loop is CASSRNNRGDNEQYF. The CDR3 DNA reads TGCGCCAGCAGCCGGAATAACAGGGGGGACAATGAGCAGTACTTC.

The chain is built from TRBV7-2 and TRBJ1-1; D is unresolved. The CDR3 contains 14 residues. The germline CDR1 and CDR2 sequences are SGHTA and FQGNSA. The germline V and J ends were trimmed by 5 bases and 2 bases, with 12 bases remaining between them. The CDR3 loop reads CASSVGHSNTEAFF. For the CDR3, the DNA is TGTGCCAGCAGCGTAGGGCACTCCAACACTGAAGCTTTCTTT.

The chain employs TRBV5-4 and TRBJ2-1; the D gene is possibly TRBD2 (6 bases). The germline V and J ends were trimmed by 1 base and 10 bases, with 12 bases remaining between them. This CDR3 is built from 13 residues. Germline CDR1 reads SGHNT; CDR2 reads YYREEE (reference sequence). CDR3 coding DNA: TGTGCCAGCAGCTTGAGAGTCGGGGGAGAGCAGTTCTTC. Translated: CASSLRVGGEQFF.

This clonotype has more than one count but fewer than ten. The V gene is TRBV25-1, the J gene TRBJ1-4; D ambiguous. This CDR3 contains 18 residues. The V end was cut by 2 bases, the J end by 0 bases, with 16 bases between. Germline CDR1 MGHDK, CDR2 SYGVNS. CDR3 nucleotides: TGTGCCAGCAGTGAAAACCCCCGGACCCTAGCAACTAATGAAAAACTGTTTTTT. It is translated as CASSENPRTLATNEKLFF.